This T cell receptor (beta chain) was identified during a study of blood T cell repertoires in COVID-19. The overall study: The samples span acute and convalescent COVID-19 from the United States, Italy and Spain.

CDR1 and CDR2 (germline): SGHDN, FVKESK. V dropped 5 bases and J dropped 8 bases, with 12 bases sitting between them. The CDR3 extends over 12 amino acids. This clone was counted a single time. Data came from immunoSEQ multiplex PCR; TCRdb stores just in-frame clones and leaves some out. Seen here are approximately 240,000 clones, 65% to 90% observed once, and the top ten hold 4.9%. This chain uses TRBV14 with TRBJ1-1, with D possibly matching TRBD1 (5 bases). The origin of this receptor is a woman of 80 years or more with active or convalescent COVID-19. Sequenced material: peripheral blood. The CDR3 DNA sequence: TGTGCCAGCAGCTTCGACAGCTTCGAAGCTTTCTTT. Amino acids: CASSFDSFEAFF.